This T cell receptor (beta chain) was profiled in a study of OX40 agonist ivuxolimab in advanced cancers. Study information: It was ivuxolimab, an agonistic anti-OX40 (CD134) antibody, that patients were treated with. Study-wide findings and caveats: Partial responders dosed at 0.1-3.0 mg/kg displayed clonal expansion ranking among the lowest. At 0.1 to 3.0 mg/kg and by week 6, clonal expansion occurred in CD4+ and CD8+ blood T cells.

Germline V gene sequence: CDR1 MNHNS, CDR2 SASEGT. The CDR3 runs to 15 residues. V lost 1 base to trimming and J lost 3 bases; unmatched junction nucleotides: 3. Exclusion applied to patients with autoimmune disease history or systemic immunosuppression. This clone was recorded only once. Its target is unknown. Only in-frame clones appear in the TCRdb table, and some are missing; sequencing was by immunoSEQ multiplex PCR. The table records under 55,000 clones, around 80% of them present only once. The sequence derives from an adult with an advanced solid tumor such as melanoma, head and neck, liver or kidney cancer. The material sequenced was CD4+ or CD8+ T cells sorted from blood, taken in a trial of the OX40 agonist ivuxolimab. The chain recombines TRBV6-1 with TRBJ1-5; 7 nucleotides align to TRBD1. This chain's CDR3 is CASSEVGTDNQPQHF. CDR3 DNA: TGTGCCAGCAGTGAAGTTGGGACAGACAATCAGCCCCAGCATTTT.